These T cell receptor beta chains were read from a single sample in a study of regulatory T cells in long-lasting Graves disease. TCRdb reprocessed the multiplex PCR reads via MiXCR and lists one record per CDR3 protein. Of a few hundred thousand distinct CDR3 sequences listed, 15% to 20% are singletons. These data were also filed under a second study, of T cells in Graves' hyperthyroidism and ophthalmopathy.

The source was peripheral blood mononuclear cells (PBMCs), collected at new diagnosis, from a patient treated with antithyroid drugs. The receptors were sampled from a woman aged 30 to 39 with Graves disease. Both conserved end residues are part of each CDR3. D genes are given only for firm matches.

d_call,v_call,cdr3_length,cdr3_aa
TRBD1,TRBV2,13,CASGTGVVTEAFF
TRBD1,TRBV28,15,CASTTGEGNTYGYTF
NA,TRBV11-2,15,CASSSNRRHFYEQYF
NA,TRBV10-3,15,CAISDSGGLDTEAFF
TRBD1,TRBV7-3,13,CASSLSGTGGAFF
NA,TRBV19,15,CASSIGVRGYTEAFF
TRBD1,TRBV19,15,CASSIDRGMSAEQYF
TRBD1,TRBV27,14,CASSSGQGTSEQYF
TRBD1,TRBV7-9,14,CASSPRDRYNEQFF
TRBD2,TRBV20-1,13,CSGTSGGAETQYF
NA,TRBV11-2,17,CASSTNRVEGRYYGYTF